Below, 29 T cell receptor beta chains from the same sample are listed, as sequenced in a study of cytomegalovirus exposure and HLA in healthy donors. Use of 60 Vbeta and 13 Jbeta primers characterized the PCR. Libraries were prepared by immunoSEQ multiplex PCR; TCRdb keeps only in-frame clonotypes and omits some of them. The sample gives some 200,000 clones, approximately 84% of which show up once; about 2.4% is in the top ten. The sequencing sample was made of PBMCs. Every receptor here comes from a woman between 45 and 65 years old in good health and CMV-seropositive.

This clone was found once. The chain joins TRBV7-9 to TRBJ2-2; 7 positions agree with TRBD1. CDR1 is SEHNR and CDR2 is FQNEAQ in the germline V gene (reference sequence). This CDR3 contains 15 residues. V gave up 5 bases and J gave up 4 bases; unmatched junction bases: 7. The CDR3 nucleotides read TGTGCCAGCAGCGAAGGACAGGTTAGCACCGGGGAGCTGTTTTTT. It specifies CASSEGQVSTGELFF.

The V gene is TRBV6-5, the J gene TRBJ1-1; D not resolved. The germline V gene has CDR1 MNHEY and CDR2 SVGAGI. The CDR3 runs to 13 residues. The ends were cut back, 3 bases at V and 2 bases at J, with 7 bases in the middle. The CDR3: CASSYAANTEAFF. The CDR3 DNA reads TGTGCCAGCAGTTATGCGGCCAACACTGAAGCTTTCTTT.

CDR3 nucleotides: TGTGCCAGCAGCTTACAAGGGACAGGACTTGGTGGCTACACCTTC. Its translation is CASSLQGTGLGGYTF. This sequence joins TRBV7-9 and TRBJ1-2, with 8 bases identical to TRBD1. CDR3 length equals 15 residues. J was trimmed by 7 bases and V by 2 bases; bases with no gene match: 9. Germline V gives CDR1 SEHNR, CDR2 FQNEAQ (reference sequence).

This clone was recorded only once. The chain uses TRBV28 and TRBJ1-2, with TRBD1 matching 9 bases. This CDR3 region has 13 residues. Germline CDR1 and CDR2: MDHEN and SYDVKM. Trimming took 10 bases from V and 2 from J; bases not matched to a gene: 5. The CDR3 loop is CAISGTGNYGYTF. In DNA, the CDR3 is TGTGCCATCTCCGGGACAGGGAACTATGGCTACACCTTC.

The chain combines TRBV10-3 with TRBJ1-2, with 9 nucleotides matching TRBD1. Losses at the gene ends were 10 bases for V and 4 bases for J; bases not matched to a gene: 10. There are 14 residues in the CDR3. CDR1 ENHRY and CDR2 SYGVKD come from the germline V gene. CDR3 sequence (DNA): TGTGCCACCTCCGGGACAGGGTCCGCCTATGGCTACACCTTC. Its protein is CATSGTGSAYGYTF.

Here the CDR3 reads CASSAGGHVNQPQHF. CDR3 sequence (DNA): TGTGCCAGCAGTGCAGGAGGTCACGTCAATCAGCCCCAGCATTTT. The chain has TRBV2 and TRBJ1-5; D is undetermined. Germline lookup yields CDR1 SNHLY and CDR2 FYNNEI. V was pared by 4 bases and J by 3 bases, with 13 bases between. This CDR3 comprises 15 residues.

V is TRBV19 and J is TRBJ1-1; D ambiguous. The CDR3 totals 14 residues. CDR1 LNHDA and CDR2 SQIVND come from the germline V gene (reference sequence). The V end lost 4 bases, the J end lost 6 bases, and 15 bases lay between the germline ends. The CDR3 sequence: CASSKEGGFSEAFF. The CDR3 bases are TGTGCCAGTAGTAAAGAGGGAGGCTTTTCTGAAGCTTTCTTT. Supplemented by reference TRBV19 and TRBJ1-1, the full variable domain reads DGGITQSPKYLFRKEGQNVTLSCEQNLNHDAMYWYRQDPGQGLRLIYYSQIVNDFQKGDIAEGYSVSREKKESFPLTVTSAQKNPTAFYLCASSKEGGFSEAFFGQGTRLTVV.

The J gene is TRBJ2-7, the V gene TRBV30, with TRBD2 matching over 7 bases. The CDR3 is made up of 15 amino acids. Germline V gives CDR1 GTSNPN, CDR2 SVGIG (reference sequence). V dropped 3 bases and J dropped 7; count of bases not matched to a gene: 15. CDR3 sequence: CAWRLRLVLALEQYF. The CDR3, as DNA: TGTGCCTGGAGACTCCGCCTCGTACTAGCGCTGGAGCAGTACTTC.

This chain connects TRBV28 to TRBJ2-7, with D possibly matching TRBD2 (6 bases). The length of the CDR3 is 15 residues. With 5 bases removed from V and 10 bases from J, the gap between germline ends came to 24 bases. CDR1 is MDHEN and CDR2 is SYDVKM in the germline V gene. The CDR3 coding sequence is TGTGCCAGCAGTACCGGGACGGACTATCTTACGAATCAGTACTTC. It is translated as CASSTGTDYLTNQYF.

The J gene is TRBJ2-7, the V gene TRBV6-1; 10 nucleotides line up with TRBD2. The CDR3 spans 14 residues. V shed 4 bases and J 7 bases; nucleotides not matched to a gene: 7. CDR1 is MNHNS, CDR2 SASEGT, per germline. This chain's CDR3 is CASSAAGGPQEQYF. Written as DNA, the CDR3 is TGTGCCAGCAGTGCAGCGGGGGGGCCACAAGAGCAGTACTTC.

This rearrangement joins TRBV9 to TRBJ1-6, with D perhaps matching TRBD1 (6 bases). Trimming removed 4 bases at V and 9 bases at J, with 14 bases between. Germline CDR1 is SGDLS and CDR2 is YYNGEE. This CDR3 contains 14 residues. The CDR3 protein is CASSPETGLSPLHF. CDR3 nucleotide sequence: TGTGCCAGCAGCCCGGAAACAGGGCTTTCACCCCTCCACTTT.

This CDR3 reads CASSLGATRDEQFF. CDR3 nucleotides: TGTGCCAGCAGCTTAGGGGCGACCAGGGATGAGCAGTTCTTC. The V call is TRBV7-3, the J call TRBJ2-1, with a possible D match to TRBD1 (5 bases). Germline V CDR1 and CDR2: SGHTA, FQGTGA. Deletions cut 2 bases from V and 8 bases from J, with 13 bases between. The CDR3 contains 14 residues. Using reference TRBV7-3 and TRBJ2-1 for the parts outside the CDR3, the full variable domain is GAGVSQTPSNKVTEKGKYVELRCDPISGHTALYWYRQSLGQGPEFLIYFQGTGAADDSGLPNDRFFAVRPEGSVSTLKIQRTERGDSAVYLCASSLGATRDEQFFGPGTRLTVL.

This rearrangement joins TRBV10-3 to TRBJ2-5; 7 nucleotides match TRBD1. CDR1 is ENHRY and CDR2 is SYGVKD in the germline V gene. There are 15 residues in the CDR3. V lost 0 bases and J lost 2; bases outside the gene matches: 3. CDR3 sequence: CAISESTGQQETQYF. In DNA, the CDR3 is TGTGCCATCAGTGAGTCAACGGGACAGCAAGAGACCCAGTACTTC.

The chain joins TRBV2 to TRBJ1-1; TRBD1 is a possible D gene (5 bases). The CDR3 covers 13 residues. The germline V gene encodes CDR1 SNHLY and CDR2 FYNNEI. V lost 7 bases, J lost 3 bases, and 12 bases lay in between. The CDR3 region is CASKVVRDTEAFF. Written as DNA, the CDR3 is TGTGCCAGCAAGGTAGTCAGGGACACTGAAGCTTTCTTT.

V gene TRBV27 combines with J gene TRBJ2-3; 7 positions agree with TRBD1. V lost 5 bases and J lost 1; bases outside the gene matches: 3. The CDR3 extends over 14 amino acids. The germline gives CDR1 MNHEY, CDR2 SMNVEV (reference sequence). In DNA, the CDR3 is TGTGCCAGCAGTATTCAGGGGGGCACAGATACGCAGTATTTT. Translated, it gives CASSIQGGTDTQYF.

The chain couples TRBV7-2 to TRBJ1-3; D call uncertain. This CDR3 has 15 amino acids. In germline, CDR1 is SGHTA, CDR2 FQGNSA. Trimming took 4 bases from V and 4 from J, leaving 14 bases between them. As DNA, the CDR3 is TGTGCCAGCAGCTCTATACCGGGTACCGGAAACACCATATATTTT. It codes for CASSSIPGTGNTIYF.

The rearrangement uses TRBV11-2 and TRBJ2-1; TRBD2 is a possible D gene (5 bases). Germline loops: CDR1 SGHAT, CDR2 FQNNGV. Trimming cost V 1 base and J 7 bases, with 20 bases left between them. This CDR3 region has 17 residues. The CDR3 nucleotides read TGTGCCAGCAGCTTAGGAGGTAGGCGGTCCCTAGCTAATGAGCAGTTCTTC. Amino acid sequence: CASSLGGRRSLANEQFF.

In nucleotides, the CDR3 is TGTGCCAGCAGCGTTAGCGGGGGGGCCGGGGAGACCCAGTACTTC. Translating gives CASSVSGGAGETQYF. The chain links TRBV11-2 to TRBJ2-5; 11 bases line up with TRBD2. The CDR3 sequence is 15 residues long. V gave up 5 bases and J gave up 5 bases; unmatched junction bases: 7. CDR1 is SGHAT, CDR2 FQNNGV, per germline. The variable domain in full, completed from reference TRBV11-2 and TRBJ2-5, reads EAGVAQSPRYKIIEKRQSVAFWCNPISGHATLYWYQQILGQGPKLLIQFQNNGVVDDSQLPKDRFSAERLKGVDSTLKIQPAKLEDSAVYLCASSVSGGAGETQYFGPGTRLLVL.

The rearrangement joins TRBV5-4 to TRBJ2-2, with D hard to call. The V gene lost 5 bases and the J gene lost 2 bases, with 7 bases spanning the gap. CDR1 SGHNT and CDR2 YYREEE come from the germline V gene (reference sequence). This CDR3 is 13 amino acids long. The DNA for the CDR3 is TGTGCCAGCAGGATCAGAAACACCGGGGAGCTGTTTTTT. This translates into CASRIRNTGELFF.

The V gene is TRBV5-1, the J gene TRBJ1-2; D ambiguous. CDR1 and CDR2 (germline): SGHRS, YFSETQ. Trimming shortened V by 1 base and J by 7 bases, and 14 bases separated the two germline ends. This CDR3 spans 14 amino acids. This chain's CDR3 is CASSLSEFSGGYTF. The CDR3 DNA reads as TGCGCCAGCAGCTTGTCCGAATTCTCGGGTGGCTACACCTTC.

The chain is built from TRBV5-6 and TRBJ1-3, with D perhaps TRBD1 (5 bases). V was clipped by 0 bases and J by 1 base, with 8 bases between them. The germline V gene has CDR1 SGHDT and CDR2 YYEEEE. CDR3 size: 15 residues. CDR3 nucleotides: TGTGCCAGCAGCTTGGGACAGTTATCTGGAAACACCATATATTTT. This codes for CASSLGQLSGNTIYF. The entire variable domain, with the rest obtained from reference TRBV5-6 and TRBJ1-3, is as follows: DAGVTQSPTHLIKTRGQQVTLRCSPKSGHDTVSWYQQALGQGPQFIFQYYEEEERQRGNFPDRFSGHQFPNYSSELNVNALLLGDSALYLCASSLGQLSGNTIYFGEGSWLTVV.

On this clone itself: The junction and the germline gene differ at one end; a read error may be behind it. This rearrangement joins TRBV28 to TRBJ1-1, with D possibly being TRBD1 (6 bases). Germline CDR1 is MDHEN and CDR2 is SYDVKM. This CDR3 spans 15 amino acids. Here the CDR3 DNA reads TGTGCCAGCAGTATATGGGGGCGCCTGAGGACTGAAGCTTTCTTT. Encoded protein: CASSIWGRLRTEAFF.

The chain recombines TRBV7-2 with TRBJ1-4; maybe TRBD1 (6 bases). V lost 7 bases to trimming and J lost 6 bases, with 18 bases between them. The CDR3 is 15 amino acids. Germline CDR1 SGHTA, CDR2 FQGNSA. Written as DNA, the CDR3 is TGTGCCAGCACCGAGTCGGGGACACCGGATGAAAAACTGTTTTTT. It encodes CASTESGTPDEKLFF.

This CDR3 reads CASTQEGTNYGYTF. The CDR3, as DNA: TGTGCCAGCACTCAGGAGGGGACCAACTATGGCTACACCTTC. The gene calls are TRBV9 and TRBJ1-2, with D possibly being TRBD1 (5 bases). Germline V gene lookup returns CDR1 SGDLS and CDR2 YYNGEE. The CDR3 runs 14 residues. V was trimmed by 6 bases and J by 2 bases, leaving 14 bases between them.

There are a few counts of this clone. The J gene is TRBJ2-3, the V gene TRBV25-1; 8 nucleotides line up with TRBD1. Germline V CDR1 and CDR2: MGHDK, SYGVNS. The CDR3 totals 13 residues. After removal of 8 bases from V and 3 bases from J, the junction contained 4 bases not matched to a gene. The CDR3: CASQGAGTDTQYF. The DNA for the CDR3 is TGTGCCAGCCAGGGGGCAGGGACAGATACGCAGTATTTT.

The CDR3 coding sequence is TGTGCCAGCAGTATCGGGACAGGGGGGGCTGAAGCTTTCTTT. It specifies CASSIGTGGAEAFF. This chain joins TRBV6-6 and TRBJ1-1, with TRBD1 identical over 11 bases. CDR1 and CDR2 from the germline V gene are MNHNY and SVGAGI (reference sequence). V shed 5 bases and J 6 bases; nucleotides not matched to a gene: 5. The CDR3 length is 14 residues.

J is TRBJ2-5 and V is TRBV6-5, with 8 bases matching TRBD1. The DNA end favors TRBJ2-7, so the J call may be wrong. From germline, CDR1 is MNHEY and CDR2 SVGAGI. The CDR3 totals 13 residues. The CDR3 is CASSQGARYEQYF. Here the CDR3 DNA reads TGTGCCAGCAGTCAGGGGGCGCGGTACGAGCAGTACTTC.

This chain uses TRBV5-1 with TRBJ1-1; the D gene is possibly TRBD1 (5 bases). The CDR3 runs to 16 residues. Germline V gene lookup returns CDR1 SGHRS and CDR2 YFSETQ. Between the trimmed V and J ends, which lost 2 bases and 6 bases, there was a span of 20 bases. CDR3 sequence: CASSLRPGTGGAEAFF. The CDR3 region has the DNA TGCGCCAGCAGCTTACGCCCGGGGACTGGGGGGGCTGAAGCTTTCTTT. The entire variable domain, with the rest obtained from reference TRBV5-1 and TRBJ1-1, is as follows: KAGVTQTPRYLIKTRGQQVTLSCSPISGHRSVSWYQQTPGQGLQFLFEYFSETQRNKGNFPGRFSGRQFSNSRSEMNVSTLELGDSALYLCASSLRPGTGGAEAFFGQGTRLTVV.

This clone was seen a few times. The chain couples TRBV7-8 to TRBJ2-7, with TRBD2 identical over 9 bases. From germline, CDR1 is SGHVS and CDR2 FQNEAQ. CDR3 length: 15 residues. V lost 5 bases to trimming and J lost 2 bases; unmatched junction nucleotides: 7. The CDR3 bases are TGTGCCAGCAGCGTAAGCGGGGGGACGACCTACGAGCAGTACTTC. Its protein is CASSVSGGTTYEQYF.